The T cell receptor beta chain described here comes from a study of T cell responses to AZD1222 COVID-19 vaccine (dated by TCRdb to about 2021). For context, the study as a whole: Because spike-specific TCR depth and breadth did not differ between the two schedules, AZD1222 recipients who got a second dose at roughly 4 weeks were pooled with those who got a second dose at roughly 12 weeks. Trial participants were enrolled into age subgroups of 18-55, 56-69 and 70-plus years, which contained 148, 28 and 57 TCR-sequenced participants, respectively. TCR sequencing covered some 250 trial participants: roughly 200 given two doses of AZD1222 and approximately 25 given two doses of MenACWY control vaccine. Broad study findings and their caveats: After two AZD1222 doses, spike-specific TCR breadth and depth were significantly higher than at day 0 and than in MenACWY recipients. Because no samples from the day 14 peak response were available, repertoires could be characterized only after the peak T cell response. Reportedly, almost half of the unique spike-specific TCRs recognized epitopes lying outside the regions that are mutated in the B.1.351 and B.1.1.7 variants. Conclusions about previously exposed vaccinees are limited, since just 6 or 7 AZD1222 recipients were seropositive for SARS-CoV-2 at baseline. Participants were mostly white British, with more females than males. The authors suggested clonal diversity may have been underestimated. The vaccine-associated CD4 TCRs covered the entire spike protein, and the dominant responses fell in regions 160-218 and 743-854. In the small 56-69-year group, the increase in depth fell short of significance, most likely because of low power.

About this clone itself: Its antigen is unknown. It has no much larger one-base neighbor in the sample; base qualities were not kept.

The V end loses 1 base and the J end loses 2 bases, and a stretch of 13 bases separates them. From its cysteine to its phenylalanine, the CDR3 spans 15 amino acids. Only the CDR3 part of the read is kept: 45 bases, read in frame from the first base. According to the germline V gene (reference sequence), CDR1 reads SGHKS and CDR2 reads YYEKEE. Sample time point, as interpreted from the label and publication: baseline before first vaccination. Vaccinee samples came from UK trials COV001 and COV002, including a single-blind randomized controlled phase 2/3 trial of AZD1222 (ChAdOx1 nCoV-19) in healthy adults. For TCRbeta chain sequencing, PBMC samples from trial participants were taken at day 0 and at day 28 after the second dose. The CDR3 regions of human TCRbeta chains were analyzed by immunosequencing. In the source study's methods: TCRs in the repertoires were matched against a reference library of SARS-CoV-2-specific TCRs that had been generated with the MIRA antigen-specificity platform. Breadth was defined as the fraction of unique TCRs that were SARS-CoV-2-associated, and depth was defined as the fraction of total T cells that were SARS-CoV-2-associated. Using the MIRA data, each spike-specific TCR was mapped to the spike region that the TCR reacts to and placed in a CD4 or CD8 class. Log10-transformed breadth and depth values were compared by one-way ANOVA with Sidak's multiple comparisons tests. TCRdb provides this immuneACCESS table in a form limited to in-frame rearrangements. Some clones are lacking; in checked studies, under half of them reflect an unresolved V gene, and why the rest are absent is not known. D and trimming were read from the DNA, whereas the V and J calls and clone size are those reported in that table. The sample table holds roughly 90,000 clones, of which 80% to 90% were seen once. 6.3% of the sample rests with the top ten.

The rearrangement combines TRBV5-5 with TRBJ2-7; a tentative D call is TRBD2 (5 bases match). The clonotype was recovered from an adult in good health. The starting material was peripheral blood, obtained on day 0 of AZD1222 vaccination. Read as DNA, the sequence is TGTGCCAGCAGCTTGCTGGGATTCGGGACCTACGAGCAGTACTTC. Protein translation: CASSLLGFGTYEQYF. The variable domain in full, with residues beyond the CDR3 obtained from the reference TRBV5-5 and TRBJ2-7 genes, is DAGVTQSPTHLIKTRGQQVTLRCSPISGHKSVSWYQQVLGQGPQFIFQYYEKEERGRGNFPDRFSARQFPNYSSELNVNALLLGDSALYLCASSLLGFGTYEQYFGPGTRLTVT.